This paragraph reports one T cell receptor (beta chain). The antigen remains unidentified. This sample was included in a study of beta chain features in type 1 diabetes. The study reverse transcribed the entire isolated RNA, so it sequenced expressed TCRB transcripts. The method was immunoSEQ multiplex PCR; TCRdb's version includes in-frame clones alone and lacks a portion of them. The repertoire has 150,000 to 160,000 clones, around 10% of them found once; the top ten carry around 2.1%. Study-level results: Patients with Type 1 diabetes showed moderately but significantly shorter TCRB CDR3s in all four CD4+ subsets.

The V end was cut by 3 bases, the J end by 0 bases, with 16 bases between. The CDR3 covers 17 residues. In germline, CDR1 is SGDLS, CDR2 YYNGEE. The origin of this receptor is a man aged 18 to 29 in good health. The rearrangement uses TRBV9 and TRBJ1-5; D might be TRBD1 (5 bases). Material: central memory CD4+ T cells from blood. DNA of the CDR3: TGTGCCAGCAGCGGGGGAGCCGGGACGGCTAGCAATCAGCCCCAGCATTTT. Residues: CASSGGAGTASNQPQHF.